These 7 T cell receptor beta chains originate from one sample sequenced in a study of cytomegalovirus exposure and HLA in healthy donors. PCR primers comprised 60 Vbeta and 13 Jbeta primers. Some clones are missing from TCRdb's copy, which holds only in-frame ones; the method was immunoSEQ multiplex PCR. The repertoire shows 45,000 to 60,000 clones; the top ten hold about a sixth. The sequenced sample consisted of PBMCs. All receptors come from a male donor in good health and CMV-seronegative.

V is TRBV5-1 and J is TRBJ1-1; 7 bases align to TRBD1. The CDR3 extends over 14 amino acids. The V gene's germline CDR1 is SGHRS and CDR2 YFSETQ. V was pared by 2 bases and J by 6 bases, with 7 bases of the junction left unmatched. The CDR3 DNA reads TGCGCCAGCAGCTTAGGGACAGCGGACGCTGAAGCTTTCTTT. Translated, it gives CASSLGTADAEAFF. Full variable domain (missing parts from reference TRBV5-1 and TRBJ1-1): KAGVTQTPRYLIKTRGQQVTLSCSPISGHRSVSWYQQTPGQGLQFLFEYFSETQRNKGNFPGRFSGRQFSNSRSEMNVSTLELGDSALYLCASSLGTADAEAFFGQGTRLTVV.

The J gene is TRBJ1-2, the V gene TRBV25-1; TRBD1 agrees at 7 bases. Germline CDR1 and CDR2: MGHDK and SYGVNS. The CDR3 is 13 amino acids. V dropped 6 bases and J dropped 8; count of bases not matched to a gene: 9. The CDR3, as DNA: TGTGCCAGCAGCGCGACAGGGTCGGGCGGCTACACCTTC. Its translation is CASSATGSGGYTF.

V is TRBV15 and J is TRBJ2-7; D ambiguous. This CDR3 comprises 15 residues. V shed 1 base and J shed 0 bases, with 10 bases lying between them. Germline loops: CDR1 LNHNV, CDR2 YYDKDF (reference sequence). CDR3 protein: CATSRVAVNSYEQYF. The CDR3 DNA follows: TGTGCCACCAGCAGAGTGGCAGTTAACTCCTACGAGCAGTACTTC. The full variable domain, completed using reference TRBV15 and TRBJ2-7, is DAMVIQNPRYQVTQFGKPVTLSCSQTLNHNVMYWYQQKSSQAPKLLFHYYDKDFNNEADTPDNFQSRRPNTSFCFLDIRSPGLGDTAMYLCATSRVAVNSYEQYFGPGTRLTVT.

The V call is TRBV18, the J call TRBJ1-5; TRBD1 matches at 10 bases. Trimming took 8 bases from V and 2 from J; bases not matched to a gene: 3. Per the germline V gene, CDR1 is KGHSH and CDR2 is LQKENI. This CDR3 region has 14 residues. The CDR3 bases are TGTGCCAGCGGGACAGGGGCCCGCAATCAGCCCCAGCATTTT. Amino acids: CASGTGARNQPQHF. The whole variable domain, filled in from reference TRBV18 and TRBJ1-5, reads NAGVMQNPRHLVRRRGQEARLRCSPMKGHSHVYWYRQLPEEGLKFMVYLQKENIIDESGMPKERFSAEFPKEGPSILRIQQVVRGDSAAYFCASGTGARNQPQHFGDGTRLSIL.

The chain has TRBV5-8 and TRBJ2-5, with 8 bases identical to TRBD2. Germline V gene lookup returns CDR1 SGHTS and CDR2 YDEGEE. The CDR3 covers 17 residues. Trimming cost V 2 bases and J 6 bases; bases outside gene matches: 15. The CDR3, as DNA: TGTGCCAGCAGCTTCCTTCGCGGGGGGATGGGAAAAAAGACCCAGTACTTC. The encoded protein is CASSFLRGGMGKKTQYF.

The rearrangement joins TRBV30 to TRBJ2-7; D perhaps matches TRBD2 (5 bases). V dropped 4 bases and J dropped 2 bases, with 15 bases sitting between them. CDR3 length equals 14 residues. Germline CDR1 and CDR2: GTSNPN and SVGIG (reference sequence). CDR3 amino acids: CAWTAIGSAYEQYF. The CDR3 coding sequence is TGTGCCTGGACCGCGATTGGGAGCGCCTACGAGCAGTACTTC. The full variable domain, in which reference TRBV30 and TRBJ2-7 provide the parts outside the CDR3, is SQTIHQWPATLVQPVGSPLSLECTVEGTSNPNLYWYRQAAGRGLQLLFYSVGIGQISSEVPQNLSASRPQDRQFILSSKKLLLSDSGFYLCAWTAIGSAYEQYFGPGTRLTVT.

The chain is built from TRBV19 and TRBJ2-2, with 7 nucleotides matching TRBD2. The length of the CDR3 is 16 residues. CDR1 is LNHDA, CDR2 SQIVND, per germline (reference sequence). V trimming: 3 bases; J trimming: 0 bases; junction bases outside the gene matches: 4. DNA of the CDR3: TGTGCCAGTAGTATTTTCCTAGCGGCGAACACCGGGGAGCTGTTTTTT. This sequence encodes CASSIFLAANTGELFF.